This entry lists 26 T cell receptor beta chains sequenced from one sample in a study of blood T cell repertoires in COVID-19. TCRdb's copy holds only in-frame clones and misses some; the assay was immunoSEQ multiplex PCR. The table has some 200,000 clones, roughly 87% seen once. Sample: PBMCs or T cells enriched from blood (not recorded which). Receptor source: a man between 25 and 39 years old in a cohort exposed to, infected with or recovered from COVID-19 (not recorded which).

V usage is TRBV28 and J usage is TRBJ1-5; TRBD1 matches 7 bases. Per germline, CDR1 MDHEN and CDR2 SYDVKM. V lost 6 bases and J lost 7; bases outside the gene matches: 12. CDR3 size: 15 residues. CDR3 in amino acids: CASRGEEGAGQPQHF. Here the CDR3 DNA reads TGTGCCAGCAGGGGGGAGGAGGGGGCAGGGCAGCCCCAGCATTTT.

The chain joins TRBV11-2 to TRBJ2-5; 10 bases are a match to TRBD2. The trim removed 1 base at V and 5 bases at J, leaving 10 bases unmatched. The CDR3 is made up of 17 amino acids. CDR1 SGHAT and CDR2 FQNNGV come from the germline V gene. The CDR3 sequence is CASSLGGLAGVRETQYF. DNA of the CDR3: TGTGCCAGCAGCTTAGGAGGGCTAGCGGGAGTCCGGGAGACCCAGTACTTC.

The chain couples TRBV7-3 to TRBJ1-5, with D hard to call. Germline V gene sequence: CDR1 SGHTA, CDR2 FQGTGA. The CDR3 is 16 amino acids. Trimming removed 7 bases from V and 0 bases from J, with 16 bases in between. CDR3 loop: CASISSRSYSNQPQHF. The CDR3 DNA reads TGTGCCAGCATCTCATCCCGGAGTTATAGCAATCAGCCCCAGCATTTT.

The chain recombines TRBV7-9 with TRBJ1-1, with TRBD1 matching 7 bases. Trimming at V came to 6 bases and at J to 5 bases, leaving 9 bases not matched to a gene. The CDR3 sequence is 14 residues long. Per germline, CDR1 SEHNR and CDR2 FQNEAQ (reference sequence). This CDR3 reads CASSSPGGFTEAFF. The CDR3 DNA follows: TGTGCCAGCAGTAGTCCAGGGGGATTTACTGAAGCTTTCTTT.

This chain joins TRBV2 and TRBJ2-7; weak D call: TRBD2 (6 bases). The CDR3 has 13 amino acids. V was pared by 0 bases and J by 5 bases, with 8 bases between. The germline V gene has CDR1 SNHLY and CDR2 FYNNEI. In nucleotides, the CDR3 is TGTGCCAGCAGTGAAGCAGCGGGTCACGAGCAGTACTTC. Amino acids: CASSEAAGHEQYF.

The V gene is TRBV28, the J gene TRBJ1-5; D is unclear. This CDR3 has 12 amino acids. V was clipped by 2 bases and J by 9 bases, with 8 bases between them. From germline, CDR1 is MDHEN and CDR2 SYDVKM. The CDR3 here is CASSLNNRPQHF. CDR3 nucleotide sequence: TGTGCCAGCAGTTTAAACAACCGGCCCCAGCATTTT.

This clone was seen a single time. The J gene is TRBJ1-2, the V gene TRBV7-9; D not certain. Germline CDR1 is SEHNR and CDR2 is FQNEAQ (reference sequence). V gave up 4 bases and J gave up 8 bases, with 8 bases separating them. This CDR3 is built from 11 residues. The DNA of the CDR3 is TGTGCCAGCAGCTGGACTGGAGGCTACACCTTC. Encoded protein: CASSWTGGYTF.

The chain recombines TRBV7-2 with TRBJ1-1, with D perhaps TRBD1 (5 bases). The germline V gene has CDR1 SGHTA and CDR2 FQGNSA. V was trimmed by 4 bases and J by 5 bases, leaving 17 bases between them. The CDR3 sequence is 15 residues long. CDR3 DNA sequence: TGTGCCAGCAGCTGGGATGTTGCCAGGGCTACTGAAGCTTTCTTT. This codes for CASSWDVARATEAFF.

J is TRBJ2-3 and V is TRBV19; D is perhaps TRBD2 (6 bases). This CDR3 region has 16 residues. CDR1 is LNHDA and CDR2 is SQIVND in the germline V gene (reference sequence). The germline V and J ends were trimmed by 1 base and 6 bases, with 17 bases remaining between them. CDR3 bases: TGTGCCAGTAGTATAGGTCGGGACTTTCGGCAGGATACGCAGTATTTT. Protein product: CASSIGRDFRQDTQYF.

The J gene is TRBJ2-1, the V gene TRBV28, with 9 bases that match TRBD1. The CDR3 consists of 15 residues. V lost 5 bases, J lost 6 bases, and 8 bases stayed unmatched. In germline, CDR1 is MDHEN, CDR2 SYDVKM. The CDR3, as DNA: TGTGCCAGCAGTCAATACAGGGGGCAACTCAATGAGCAGTTCTTC. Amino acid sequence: CASSQYRGQLNEQFF.

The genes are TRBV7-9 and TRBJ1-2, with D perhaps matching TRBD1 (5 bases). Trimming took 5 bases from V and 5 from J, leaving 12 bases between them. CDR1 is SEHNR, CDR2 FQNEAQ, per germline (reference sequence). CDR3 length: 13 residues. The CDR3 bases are TGTGCCAGCAGCCAAACCCAGGGTTATGGCTACACCTTC. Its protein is CASSQTQGYGYTF.

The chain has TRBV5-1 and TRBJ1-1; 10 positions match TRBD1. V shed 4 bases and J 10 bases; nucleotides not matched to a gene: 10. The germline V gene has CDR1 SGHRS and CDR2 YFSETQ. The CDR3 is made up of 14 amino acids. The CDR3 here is CASSHPGTGARAFF. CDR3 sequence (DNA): TGCGCCAGCAGCCACCCCGGGACAGGGGCTAGAGCTTTCTTT.

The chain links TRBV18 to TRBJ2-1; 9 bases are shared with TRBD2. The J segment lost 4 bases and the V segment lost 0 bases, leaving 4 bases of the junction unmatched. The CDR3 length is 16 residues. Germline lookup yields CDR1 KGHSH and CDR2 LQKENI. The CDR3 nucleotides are TGTGCCAGCTCACCACCGAGTAGCGGGAGATACAATGAGCAGTTCTTC. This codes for CASSPPSSGRYNEQFF.

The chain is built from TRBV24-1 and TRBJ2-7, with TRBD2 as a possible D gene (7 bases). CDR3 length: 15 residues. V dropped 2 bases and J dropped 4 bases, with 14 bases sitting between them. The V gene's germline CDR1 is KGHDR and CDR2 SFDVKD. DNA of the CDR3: TGTGCCACCAGTGATTCTGGCAGGGGAGGGTACGAGCAGTACTTC. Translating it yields CATSDSGRGGYEQYF.

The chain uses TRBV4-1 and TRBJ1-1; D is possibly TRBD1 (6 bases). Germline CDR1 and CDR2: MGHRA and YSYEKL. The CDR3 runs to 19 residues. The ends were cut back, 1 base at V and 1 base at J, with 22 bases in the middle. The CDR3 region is CASSQVGRSWQGRNTEAFF. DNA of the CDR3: TGCGCCAGCAGCCAAGTGGGCCGGAGTTGGCAGGGGAGGAACACTGAAGCTTTCTTT.

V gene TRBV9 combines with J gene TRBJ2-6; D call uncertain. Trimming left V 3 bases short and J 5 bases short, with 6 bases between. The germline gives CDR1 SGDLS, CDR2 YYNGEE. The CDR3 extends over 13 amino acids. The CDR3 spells CASSGSWANVLTF. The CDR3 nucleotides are TGTGCCAGCAGCGGGAGTTGGGCCAACGTCCTGACTTTC. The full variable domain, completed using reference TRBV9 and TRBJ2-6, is DSGVTQTPKHLITATGQRVTLRCSPRSGDLSVYWYQQSLDQGLQFLIQYYNGEERAKGNILERFSAQQFPDLHSELNLSSLELGDSALYFCASSGSWANVLTFGAGSRLTVL.

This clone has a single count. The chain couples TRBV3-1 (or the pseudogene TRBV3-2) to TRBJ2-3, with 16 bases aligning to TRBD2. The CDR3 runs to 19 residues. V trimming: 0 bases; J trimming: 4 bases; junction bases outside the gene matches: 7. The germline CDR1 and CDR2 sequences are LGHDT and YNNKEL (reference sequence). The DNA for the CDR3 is TGTGCCAGCAGCCAAGAGACGGGACTAGCGGGAGGGGGGTCAGATACGCAGTATTTT. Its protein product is CASSQETGLAGGGSDTQYF.

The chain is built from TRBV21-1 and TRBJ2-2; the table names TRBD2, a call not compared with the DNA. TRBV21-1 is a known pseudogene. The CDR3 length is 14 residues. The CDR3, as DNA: TGTGCCAGCAGCAAGACTAGCCTGTCCGGGGAGCTGTTTTTT. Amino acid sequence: CASSKTSLSGELFF.

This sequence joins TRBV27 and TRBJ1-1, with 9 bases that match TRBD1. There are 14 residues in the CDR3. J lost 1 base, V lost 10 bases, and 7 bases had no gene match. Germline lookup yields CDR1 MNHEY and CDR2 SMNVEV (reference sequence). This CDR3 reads CATVPGQGNTEAFF. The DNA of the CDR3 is TGTGCCACAGTCCCGGGACAGGGGAACACTGAAGCTTTCTTT.

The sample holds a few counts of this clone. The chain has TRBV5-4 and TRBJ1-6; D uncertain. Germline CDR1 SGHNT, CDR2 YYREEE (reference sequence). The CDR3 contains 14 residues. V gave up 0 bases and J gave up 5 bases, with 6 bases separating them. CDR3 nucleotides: TGTGCCAGCAGCTTGGTCACTAATAATTCACCCCTCCACTTT. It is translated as CASSLVTNNSPLHF.

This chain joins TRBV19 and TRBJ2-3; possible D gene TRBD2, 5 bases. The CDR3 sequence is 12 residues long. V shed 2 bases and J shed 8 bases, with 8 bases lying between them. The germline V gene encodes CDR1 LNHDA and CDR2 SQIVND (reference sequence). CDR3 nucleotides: TGTGCCAGTAGTATAATCGCGGGTACGCAGTATTTT. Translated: CASSIIAGTQYF.

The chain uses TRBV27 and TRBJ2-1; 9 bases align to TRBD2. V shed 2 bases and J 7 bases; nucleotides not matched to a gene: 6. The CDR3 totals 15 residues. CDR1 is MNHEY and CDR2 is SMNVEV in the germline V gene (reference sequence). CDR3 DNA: TGTGCCAGCAGTTTAGCGGGAGGGCGGAGGAATGAGCAGTTCTTC. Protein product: CASSLAGGRRNEQFF.

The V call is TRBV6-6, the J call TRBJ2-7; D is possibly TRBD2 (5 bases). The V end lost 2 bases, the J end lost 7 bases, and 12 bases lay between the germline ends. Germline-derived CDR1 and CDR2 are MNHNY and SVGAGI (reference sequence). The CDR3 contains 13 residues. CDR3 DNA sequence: TGTGCCAGCAGTTACACGACCGGCGGGGAGCAGTACTTC. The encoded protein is CASSYTTGGEQYF.

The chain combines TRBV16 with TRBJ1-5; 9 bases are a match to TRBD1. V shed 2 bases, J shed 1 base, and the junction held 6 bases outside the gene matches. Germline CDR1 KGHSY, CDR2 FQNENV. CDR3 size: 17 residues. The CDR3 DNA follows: TGTGCCAGCAGCCAAAACAGGGGGCGCGGGAGCAATCAGCCCCAGCATTTT. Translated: CASSQNRGRGSNQPQHF. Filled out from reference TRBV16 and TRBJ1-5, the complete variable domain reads GEEVAQTPKHLVRGEGQKAKLYCAPIKGHSYVFWYQQVLKNEFKFLISFQNENVFDETGMPKERFSAKCLPNSPCSLEIQATKLEDSAVYFCASSQNRGRGSNQPQHFGDGTRLSIL.

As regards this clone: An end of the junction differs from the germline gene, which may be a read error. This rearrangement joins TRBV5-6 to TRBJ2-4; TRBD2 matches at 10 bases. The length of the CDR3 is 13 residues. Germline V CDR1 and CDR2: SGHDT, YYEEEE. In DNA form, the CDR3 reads TGTGCCAGCAGCTTGGCCCCTAGCGGGAGTGGGCACTTC. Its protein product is CASSLAPSGSGHF.

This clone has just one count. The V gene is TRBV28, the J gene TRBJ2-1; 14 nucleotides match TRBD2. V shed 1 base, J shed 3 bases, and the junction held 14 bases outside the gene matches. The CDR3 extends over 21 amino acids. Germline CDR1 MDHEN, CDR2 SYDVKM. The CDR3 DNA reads TGTGCCAGCAGTTTATTCCAGGAGACTAGCGGGAGGGCCGCCTACTACAATGAGCAGTTCTTC. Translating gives CASSLFQETSGRAAYYNEQFF.